These 27 T cell receptor beta chains originate from one sample sequenced in a study of radiotherapy plus CTLA-4 blockade in lung cancer. This table comes from immunoSEQ multiplex PCR, and its TCRdb copy is limited to in-frame clones, with some not included. The profile shows 34,000 or so clones, roughly 70% of them singletons. The material was peripheral blood, obtained from a patient treated with radiotherapy plus ipilimumab. These receptor sequences come from a human donor with non-small cell lung cancer that progressed on radiotherapy plus ipilimumab.

The chain joins TRBV20-1 to TRBJ2-3; D unclear. The CDR3 covers 9 residues. Trimming pared 6 bases from V and 3 bases from J, leaving 1 base between. Germline assignment: CDR1 DFQATT and CDR2 SNEGSKA (reference sequence). CDR3 protein: CSATDTQYF. In nucleotides, the CDR3 is TGCAGTGCAACAGATACGCAGTATTTT.

The chain carries TRBV19 and TRBJ2-1; D is undetermined. V was trimmed by 3 bases and J by 9 bases, leaving 12 bases between them. The CDR3 has 13 residues. Per germline, CDR1 LNHDA and CDR2 SQIVND (reference sequence). The CDR3 here is CASSMGSGLEQFF. CDR3 in DNA: TGTGCCAGTAGTATGGGGTCGGGCCTTGAGCAGTTCTTC.

Here the CDR3 reads CAWSVLSNTEAFF. As DNA, the CDR3 is TGTGCCTGGAGTGTACTAAGTAACACTGAAGCTTTCTTT. The rearrangement links TRBV30 to TRBJ1-1; D remains ambiguous. CDR1 and CDR2 (germline): GTSNPN, SVGIG (reference sequence). V was cut by 0 bases and J by 2 bases, with 7 bases left in between. The CDR3 length is 13 residues.

The genes are TRBV29-1 and TRBJ2-1; TRBD2 agrees at 12 bases. CDR1 SQVTM and CDR2 ANQGSEA come from the germline V gene. The length of the CDR3 is 14 residues. Germline trimming cut 5 bases from V and 7 bases from J; bases unmatched to any gene: 6. The CDR3 loop reads CSVRLAGVQNEQFF. Here the CDR3 DNA reads TGCAGCGTTCGACTAGCGGGAGTACAAAATGAGCAGTTCTTC.

The chain employs TRBV5-6 and TRBJ2-5, with 7 bases aligning to TRBD2. Germline CDR1 reads SGHDT; CDR2 reads YYEEEE. This CDR3 is built from 14 residues. The ends lost 4 bases at V and 3 bases at J; junction bases unmatched: 6. CDR3: CASSRGGVEETQYF. As DNA, the CDR3 is TGTGCCAGCAGCCGGGGAGGGGTGGAAGAGACCCAGTACTTC.

This chain joins TRBV6-5 and TRBJ1-1; D uncertain. Trimming stripped 2 bases from V and 5 bases from J, with 12 bases between. CDR1 MNHEY and CDR2 SVGAGI come from the germline V gene. CDR3 length: 14 residues. In DNA, the CDR3 is TGTGCCAGCAGTTACCGAGAAGGAGGGACTGAAGCTTTCTTT. It is translated as CASSYREGGTEAFF.

The gene calls are TRBV5-4 and TRBJ2-3; TRBD2 is a possible D gene (6 bases). The ends were cut back, 4 bases at V and 1 base at J, with 13 bases in the middle. This CDR3 is built from 15 residues. Germline CDR1 is SGHNT and CDR2 is YYREEE (reference sequence). CDR3 sequence (DNA): TGTGCCAGCAGCCCCAGGCCGGGGGGCACAGATACGCAGTATTTT. It is translated as CASSPRPGGTDTQYF.

The chain uses TRBV28 and TRBJ1-2, with TRBD1 identical over 7 bases. The CDR3 is made up of 13 amino acids. The trim removed 6 bases at V and 2 bases at J, leaving 3 bases unmatched. CDR1 is MDHEN, CDR2 SYDVKM, per germline. For the CDR3, the DNA is TGTGCCAGCAGGATGACAGGGAACTATGGCTACACCTTC. It specifies CASRMTGNYGYTF.

This chain uses TRBV5-6 with TRBJ1-2; 9 bases align to TRBD1. The CDR3 extends over 18 amino acids. Germline lookup yields CDR1 SGHDT and CDR2 YYEEEE. Trimming at V came to 3 bases and at J to 6 bases, leaving 18 bases not matched to a gene. The CDR3 DNA reads TGTGCCAGCAGCTCAGGAGGCGTTTACAGGGGGCGAATCGATGGCTACACCTTC. Amino acids: CASSSGGVYRGRIDGYTF.

The genes are TRBV9 and TRBJ1-1; a weak D match, TRBD1 (6 bases). Germline V gene data show CDR1 as SGDLS and CDR2 as YYNGEE. V lost 0 bases and J lost 4, with 7 bases in between. The CDR3 runs to 13 residues. CDR3 sequence reads: CASSVEGGTEAFF. CDR3 sequence (DNA): TGTGCCAGCAGCGTAGAAGGGGGCACTGAAGCTTTCTTT. The variable domain in full, completed from reference TRBV9 and TRBJ1-1, reads DSGVTQTPKHLITATGQRVTLRCSPRSGDLSVYWYQQSLDQGLQFLIQYYNGEERAKGNILERFSAQQFPDLHSELNLSSLELGDSALYFCASSVEGGTEAFFGQGTRLTVV.

A remark on this clone: The junction departs from the called germline gene at one end, perhaps through a read error. The CDR3 bases are TGTGCCAGCAATTACGCTGGGAGCAACGAGCAGTACTTC. Translating it yields CASNYAGSNEQYF. The chain couples TRBV6-6 to TRBJ2-7, with a tentative D call TRBD2 (5 bases). Germline CDR1 reads MNHNY; CDR2 reads SVGAGI (reference sequence). The CDR3 is made up of 13 amino acids.

The chain joins TRBV7-9 to TRBJ2-7; D perhaps matches TRBD1 (5 bases). This CDR3 has 12 residues. Trimming took 2 bases from V and 5 from J, leaving 7 bases between them. Germline V gene lookup returns CDR1 SEHNR and CDR2 FQNEAQ (reference sequence). The CDR3 region is CASSLQGNEQYF. CDR3 in DNA: TGTGCCAGCAGCTTACAGGGAAACGAGCAGTACTTC.

Written as DNA, the CDR3 is TGTGCCAGCAGCTTAGTTATGAACACTGAAGCTTTCTTT. Its protein product is CASSLVMNTEAFF. The chain recombines TRBV13 with TRBJ1-1, with D hard to call. The V gene's germline CDR1 is PRHDT and CDR2 FYEKMQ (reference sequence). Deletions cut 1 base from V and 0 bases from J, with 3 bases between. The CDR3 runs 13 residues.

The chain recombines TRBV5-6 with TRBJ1-2; tentatively, D is TRBD1 (5 bases). Germline V gene lookup returns CDR1 SGHDT and CDR2 YYEEEE. CDR3 length: 17 amino acids. Deletions cut 4 bases from V and 0 bases from J, with 19 bases between. The CDR3 reads CASSGELGAGTNYGYTF. CDR3 sequence (DNA): TGTGCCAGCAGCGGGGAGTTAGGGGCAGGAACTAACTATGGCTACACCTTC.

Here the CDR3 DNA reads TGTGCCAGTAGTATAGATTATCGGGGGCCAGTTCCATACTATGGCTACACCTTC. Translated, it gives CASSIDYRGPVPYYGYTF. V is TRBV19 and J is TRBJ1-2; maybe TRBD1 (6 bases). The CDR3 totals 18 residues. Per the germline V gene, CDR1 is LNHDA and CDR2 is SQIVND (reference sequence). The V end lost 0 bases, the J end lost 3 bases, and 20 bases lay between the germline ends.

The CDR3 here is CASSLALDSTGELFF. CDR3 sequence (DNA): TGCGCCAGCAGCTTGGCCCTCGACAGCACCGGGGAGCTGTTTTTT. V usage is TRBV5-1 and J usage is TRBJ2-2, with D tentatively TRBD1 (5 bases). Germline loops: CDR1 SGHRS, CDR2 YFSETQ. The CDR3 consists of 15 residues. The V end lost 0 bases, the J end lost 4 bases, and 10 bases lay between the germline ends.

The V gene is TRBV19, the J gene TRBJ2-1, with TRBD2 identical over 11 bases. The CDR3 is made up of 15 amino acids. The germline V gene encodes CDR1 LNHDA and CDR2 SQIVND (reference sequence). Unmatched junction bases numbered 4, after V lost 5 bases and J lost 4 bases. The CDR3 loop is CASSSGTSGYNEQFF. The CDR3, as DNA: TGTGCCAGTAGTTCCGGGACTAGCGGTTACAATGAGCAGTTCTTC.

The chain combines TRBV5-1 with TRBJ2-2, with 13 bases lining up with TRBD2. The junction had 5 bases not matched to a gene; V was cut back by 3 bases and J by 0 bases. Germline CDR1 is SGHRS and CDR2 is YFSETQ. CDR3 length: 18 amino acids. In nucleotides, the CDR3 is TGCGCCAGCAGCTCAGGGACTAGCGGGACCGCGAACACCGGGGAGCTGTTTTTT. Its translation: CASSSGTSGTANTGELFF.

The genes are TRBV11-2 and TRBJ2-7; no reliable D call. CDR3 size: 13 residues. Per the germline V gene, CDR1 is SGHAT and CDR2 is FQNNGV. Between the trimmed V and J ends, which lost 3 bases and 2 bases, there was a span of 8 bases. In nucleotides, the CDR3 is TGTGCCAGCAGCTTTGGACCAACCTACGAGCAGTACTTC. Protein product: CASSFGPTYEQYF.

This chain joins TRBV5-1 and TRBJ2-1; 12 bases are shared with TRBD2. CDR1 SGHRS and CDR2 YFSETQ come from the germline V gene. The J segment lost 10 bases and the V segment lost 10 bases, leaving 6 bases of the junction unmatched. The CDR3 sequence is 12 residues long. The CDR3 sequence is CACRGLAGEQFF. In DNA, the CDR3 is TGCGCCTGTCGCGGACTAGCGGGGGAGCAGTTCTTC.

This clone is a singleton in its sample. The chain combines TRBV5-8 with TRBJ1-3; unclear D gene. The closer fit of TRBJ2-2 to the DNA end suggests the J call may be wrong. CDR3 length: 12 residues. The germline CDR1 and CDR2 sequences are SGHTS and YDEGEE. For the CDR3, the DNA is TGTGCCAGCAGCCTAGTTGGCGGGGAGCTGTTTTTT. Translation gives CASSLVGGELFF.

The gene calls are TRBV6-1 and TRBJ2-5; weak D call: TRBD1 (5 bases). Trimming took 2 bases from V and 5 from J, leaving 12 bases between them. The germline CDR1 and CDR2 sequences are MNHNS and SASEGT. The CDR3 contains 14 residues. The CDR3 DNA follows: TGTGCCAGCAGTGAAACAAGGGGTGGGGAGACCCAGTACTTC. It specifies CASSETRGGETQYF.

The chain combines TRBV28 with TRBJ1-2; 12 bases are shared with TRBD1. V shed 5 bases and J 8 bases; nucleotides not matched to a gene: 9. The CDR3 runs 15 residues. Germline lookup yields CDR1 MDHEN and CDR2 SYDVKM. The CDR3 reads CASSDLGQGAEGYTF. The CDR3 coding sequence is TGTGCCAGCAGTGACCTGGGACAGGGGGCTGAGGGCTACACCTTC.

The chain recombines TRBV5-1 with TRBJ2-1, with a weak D call TRBD2 (5 bases). Trimming left V 4 bases short and J 7 bases short, with 12 bases between. This CDR3 has 13 residues. The V gene's germline CDR1 is SGHRS and CDR2 YFSETQ. The CDR3 DNA sequence: TGCGCCAGCAGCGATTCGGGCGGGAATGAGCAGTTCTTC. Translating it yields CASSDSGGNEQFF.

This chain uses TRBV5-4 with TRBJ1-2; tentatively, D is TRBD1 (5 bases). CDR1 and CDR2 from the germline V gene are SGHNT and YYREEE (reference sequence). The germline V and J ends were trimmed by 4 bases and 0 bases, with 16 bases remaining between them. This CDR3 comprises 16 residues. The CDR3 region has the DNA TGTGCCAGCAGCGGGGGTTGGGCAGGCACTAACTATGGCTACACCTTC. This translates into CASSGGWAGTNYGYTF.

This clone was found a few times. The chain employs TRBV11-3 and TRBJ1-5; D gene uncertain. V gave up 4 bases and J gave up 4 bases, with 2 bases separating them. The germline gives CDR1 SGHNT, CDR2 YENEEA. The CDR3 consists of 11 residues. The CDR3 sequence is CASSSNQPQHF. The CDR3 nucleotides read TGTGCCAGCAGCTCTAATCAGCCCCAGCATTTT.

V usage is TRBV28 and J usage is TRBJ2-1; 10 bases fit TRBD2. The germline V gene encodes CDR1 MDHEN and CDR2 SYDVKM. V lost 2 bases and J lost 9; bases outside the gene matches: 4. This CDR3 contains 14 residues. As DNA, the CDR3 is TGTGCCAGCAGTTTAGGGACTAGCGTATCTGAGCAGTTCTTC. This encodes CASSLGTSVSEQFF.